Below are 27 T cell receptor beta chains sequenced from a single sample in a study of T cell repertoires in cytomegalovirus infection (dated by TCRdb to about 2019). The sample was run on an Illumina HiSeq 1500. TCRdb cleaned the public reads at Q25 with fastp, built clones with MiXCR and kept in-frame beta chains. Records with the same CDR3 protein are collapsed into one entry carrying the most frequent genes and DNA. The sample includes approximately 180,000 distinct CDR3 sequences, with 17% observed a single time. The ten most abundant clones make up 20% to 25% of the sample. The sequencing input was CD8+ T cells from PBMCs. The receptors here all came from a human donor in good health (CMV status not recorded). Some clones in this sample may be carry-over from other donors' samples.

Many counts were recorded for this clonotype. The chain recombines TRBV7-8 with TRBJ2-7; a possible D gene is TRBD1 (6 bases). CDR1 and CDR2 from the germline V gene are SGHVS and FQNEAQ. CDR3 length: 15 residues. Trimming removed 5 bases at V and 5 bases at J, with 19 bases between. The CDR3 coding sequence is TGTGCCAGCAGCGCCAGGGGCAGGGAGCGCGACGAGCAGTACTTC. Residues: CASSARGRERDEQYF.

The chain couples TRBV7-6 to TRBJ2-1, with D possibly being TRBD2 (7 bases). This CDR3 spans 12 amino acids. CDR1 SGHVS and CDR2 FNYEAQ come from the germline V gene. V was pared by 8 bases and J by 9 bases, with 14 bases between. CDR3 sequence (DNA): TGTGCCAGCGGGGGGGCTCGCCCTGAGCAGTTCTTC. It translates to CASGGARPEQFF.

This clonotype was detected only a few times. This chain connects TRBV28 to TRBJ2-2; 10 bases match TRBD1. The CDR3 is 19 amino acids. V gave up 6 bases and J gave up 4 bases; unmatched junction bases: 17. Germline V gene lookup returns CDR1 MDHEN and CDR2 SYDVKM. CDR3 region: CASRRPGTGEVWSTGELFF. Written as DNA, the CDR3 is TGTGCCAGCAGACGGCCCGGGACAGGGGAGGTTTGGAGCACCGGGGAGCTGTTTTTT.

J is TRBJ2-7 and V is TRBV5-1; D remains unclear. The V and J ends lost 4 bases and 4 bases respectively, with 18 bases between them. In germline, CDR1 is SGHRS, CDR2 YFSETQ. CDR3 length: 15 residues. The DNA for the CDR3 is TGCGCCAGCAGCCCGTTTGGTGCCCGCGGTTACGAGCAGTACTTC. Translated: CASSPFGARGYEQYF.

This clonotype was counted a few times. This chain connects TRBV2 to TRBJ2-3; D is ambiguous. Germline V gene sequence: CDR1 SNHLY, CDR2 FYNNEI. Trimming shortened V by 6 bases and J by 2 bases, and 15 bases separated the two germline ends. The CDR3 has 15 residues. The CDR3 protein is CASRQSTTLTDTQYF. In DNA, the CDR3 is TGTGCCAGCAGGCAATCCACGACACTCACAGATACGCAGTATTTT.

This clonotype came up a few times. This chain links TRBV6-4 with TRBJ2-1; D is uncertain. With 1 base removed from V and 5 bases from J, the gap between germline ends came to 6 bases. CDR1 is MRHNA and CDR2 is SNTAGT in the germline V gene. The CDR3 runs to 13 residues. DNA of the CDR3: TGTGCCAGCAGTGACTGGCAGAACAATGAGCAGTTCTTC. As protein: CASSDWQNNEQFF.

V gene TRBV15 combines with J gene TRBJ2-5; D perhaps matches TRBD2 (7 bases). Germline-derived CDR1 and CDR2 are LNHNV and YYDKDF (reference sequence). The ends were cut back, 0 bases at V and 4 bases at J, with 12 bases in the middle. This CDR3 contains 15 residues. The CDR3 is CATSREVGGRETQYF. The DNA of the CDR3 is TGTGCCACCAGCAGAGAGGTGGGGGGGCGAGAGACCCAGTACTTC.

The V gene is TRBV6-5, the J gene TRBJ2-2, with TRBD1 matching over 7 bases. V shed 4 bases and J 1 base; nucleotides not matched to a gene: 6. This CDR3 spans 16 amino acids. Germline V lookup: CDR1 MNHEY, CDR2 SVGAGI. CDR3 coding DNA: TGTGCCAGCAGTTCCGCCGGGACAGAGAACACCGGGGAGCTGTTTTTT. Translated, it gives CASSSAGTENTGELFF.

In its sample, this clonotype was seen a few times. The chain uses TRBV4-3 and TRBJ1-1, with a possible D match to TRBD1 (5 bases). Trimming cost V 3 bases and J 6 bases, with 14 bases left between them. This CDR3 has 14 residues. Germline V CDR1 and CDR2: LGHNA, YSLEER. CDR3 sequence reads: CASSHPDQGAEAFF. The CDR3 nucleotides are TGCGCCAGCAGCCATCCTGACCAGGGCGCTGAAGCTTTCTTT.

The chain joins TRBV20-1 to TRBJ2-7, with D possibly TRBD1 on 6 matching bases. Between the trimmed V and J ends, which lost 3 bases and 0 bases, there was a span of 15 bases. The CDR3 contains 15 residues. From germline, CDR1 is DFQATT and CDR2 SNEGSKA (reference sequence). The CDR3 region is CSARSLDSLSYEQYF. The CDR3 nucleotides read TGCAGTGCTAGGTCCCTGGACAGCCTCTCCTACGAGCAGTACTTC.

The chain has TRBV4-3 and TRBJ2-5; D possibly corresponds to TRBD1 (6 bases). The CDR3 runs 13 residues. The ends were cut back, 5 bases at V and 2 bases at J, with 9 bases in the middle. CDR1 is LGHNA and CDR2 is YSLEER in the germline V gene. The CDR3 DNA reads TGCGCCAGCAGCGGGACAATACAAGAGACCCAGTACTTC. This codes for CASSGTIQETQYF.

The chain recombines TRBV7-8 with TRBJ1-4; D is perhaps TRBD1 (6 bases). The V and J ends lost 5 bases and 4 bases respectively, with 11 bases between them. There are 14 residues in the CDR3. The germline CDR1 and CDR2 sequences are SGHVS and FQNEAQ. In DNA form, the CDR3 reads TGTGCCAGCAGCCCGACAGGTGATAATGAAAAACTGTTTTTT. Translating it yields CASSPTGDNEKLFF.

This clonotype was seen only a few times. CDR3: CASSPVGLGKLFF. Written as DNA, the CDR3 is TGTGCCAGCAGCCCAGTCGGGCTTGGAAAACTGTTTTTT. The rearrangement links TRBV7-2 to TRBJ1-4, with D hard to call. Per the germline V gene, CDR1 is SGHTA and CDR2 is FQGNSA. V was trimmed by 5 bases and J by 10 bases, leaving 14 bases between them. The CDR3 totals 13 residues.

In its sample, this clonotype was seen a few times. V usage is TRBV7-9 and J usage is TRBJ1-4; TRBD1 matches 7 bases. Looked up from germline, CDR1 is SEHNR and CDR2 is FQNEAQ (reference sequence). V lost 2 bases to trimming and J lost 6 bases; unmatched junction nucleotides: 3. The CDR3 extends over 14 amino acids. The CDR3 DNA follows: TGTGCCAGCAGCTTATCTACAGGGGATGAAAAACTGTTTTTT. This translates into CASSLSTGDEKLFF. Variable domain in full (rest from reference TRBV7-9 and TRBJ1-4): DTGVSQNPRHKITKRGQNVTFRCDPISEHNRLYWYRQTLGQGPEFLTYFQNEAQLEKSRLLSDRFSAERPKGSFSTLEIQRTEQGDSAMYLCASSLSTGDEKLFFGSGTQLSVL.

This rearrangement joins TRBV28 to TRBJ2-7; D possibly corresponds to TRBD2 (5 bases). Germline lookup yields CDR1 MDHEN and CDR2 SYDVKM. V lost 6 bases to trimming and J lost 3 bases, with 18 bases between them. This CDR3 comprises 15 residues. The chain's CDR3 is CASRHNGEFLYEQYF. The CDR3 bases are TGTGCCAGCAGACACAACGGGGAATTCCTCTACGAGCAGTACTTC.

The chain combines TRBV6-6 with TRBJ2-5; maybe TRBD2 (7 bases). V shed 2 bases and J shed 5 bases, with 12 bases lying between them. Germline CDR1 and CDR2: MNHNY and SVGAGI (reference sequence). The CDR3 totals 14 residues. CDR3 amino acids: CASSYEGGLETQYF. CDR3 DNA: TGTGCCAGCAGTTACGAGGGGGGGTTGGAGACCCAGTACTTC.

This chain links TRBV6-1 with TRBJ2-7; D possibly corresponds to TRBD2 (6 bases). Germline V gives CDR1 MNHNS, CDR2 SASEGT. The CDR3 is made up of 16 amino acids. V lost 3 bases, J lost 5 bases, and 20 bases lay in between. CDR3 in DNA: TGTGCCAGCAGTGAGTCACTTGGGGGGACCCCACACGAGCAGTACTTC. Protein sequence: CASSESLGGTPHEQYF.

This clonotype came up a few times. The V gene is TRBV12-3 or TRBV12-4, the J gene TRBJ2-1; no clear D. The ends were cut back, 2 bases at V and 2 bases at J, with 7 bases in the middle. The CDR3 spans 14 residues. This CDR3 is CASSLTTAYNEQFF. As DNA, the CDR3 is TGTGCCAGCAGTTTAACGACGGCCTACAATGAGCAGTTCTTC.

The chain carries TRBV7-9 and TRBJ2-1, with 13 bases that match TRBD2. The V gene's germline CDR1 is SEHNR and CDR2 FQNEAQ (reference sequence). Losses at the gene ends were 7 bases for V and 4 bases for J; bases not matched to a gene: 4. The CDR3 extends over 15 amino acids. The CDR3 loop reads CASTPTSGGYNEQFF. In nucleotides, the CDR3 is TGTGCCAGCACCCCGACTAGCGGGGGGTACAATGAGCAGTTCTTC. Based on the CDR3 plus reference TRBV7-9 and TRBJ2-1, the full variable domain is DTGVSQNPRHKITKRGQNVTFRCDPISEHNRLYWYRQTLGQGPEFLTYFQNEAQLEKSRLLSDRFSAERPKGSFSTLEIQRTEQGDSAMYLCASTPTSGGYNEQFFGPGTRLTVL.

This clonotype has a handful of counts. The rearrangement joins TRBV24-1 to TRBJ2-1; the D gene is possibly TRBD1 (6 bases). The CDR3 spans 13 residues. Trimming removed 1 base from V and 7 bases from J, with 7 bases in between. CDR1 is KGHDR and CDR2 is SFDVKD in the germline V gene. The CDR3 DNA follows: TGTGCCACCAGTGATTTTCAGGGGAATGAGCAGTTCTTC. Protein product: CATSDFQGNEQFF.

Many counts were recorded for this clonotype. The rearrangement joins TRBV7-2 to TRBJ2-5; possibly TRBD1 for D (5 bases). Per germline, CDR1 SGHTA and CDR2 FQGNSA. The CDR3 length is 13 residues. The V end was cut by 2 bases, the J end by 5 bases, with 9 bases between. CDR3 nucleotide sequence: TGTGCCAGCAGCTTACGGAACAGGGAGACCCAGTACTTC. As protein: CASSLRNRETQYF.

This clonotype was seen only a few times. This sequence joins TRBV20-1 and TRBJ1-1, with D perhaps TRBD1 (6 bases). Germline V lookup: CDR1 DFQATT, CDR2 SNEGSKA (reference sequence). The CDR3 sequence is 14 residues long. The germline V and J ends were trimmed by 0 bases and 1 base, with 9 bases remaining between them. The CDR3 loop reads CSARDPGENTEAFF. The CDR3 coding sequence is TGCAGTGCTAGAGATCCAGGGGAGAACACTGAAGCTTTCTTT.

The CDR3 here is CASSYTTGYNNQPQHF. CDR3 in DNA: TGTGCCAGCAGTTACACTACAGGGTATAACAATCAGCCCCAGCATTTT. The gene calls are TRBV6-6 and TRBJ1-5, with a tentative D call TRBD1 (6 bases). Germline V gene data show CDR1 as MNHNY and CDR2 as SVGAGI (reference sequence). There are 16 residues in the CDR3. Trimming left V 2 bases short and J 3 bases short, with 14 bases between.

The chain links TRBV7-9 to TRBJ2-4, with TRBD1 identical over 8 bases. This CDR3 region has 16 residues. Trimming took 4 bases from V and 2 from J; bases not matched to a gene: 7. Germline V gene sequence: CDR1 SEHNR, CDR2 FQNEAQ (reference sequence). The CDR3 is CASSSDRVGSKNIQYF. CDR3 sequence (DNA): TGTGCCAGCAGCTCGGACAGGGTTGGGTCCAAAAACATTCAGTACTTC. The complete variable domain, with remaining parts taken from reference TRBV7-9 and TRBJ2-4, reads DTGVSQNPRHKITKRGQNVTFRCDPISEHNRLYWYRQTLGQGPEFLTYFQNEAQLEKSRLLSDRFSAERPKGSFSTLEIQRTEQGDSAMYLCASSSDRVGSKNIQYFGAGTRLSVL.

The chain couples TRBV7-2 to TRBJ1-2, with a tentative D call TRBD1 (6 bases). The CDR3 is made up of 14 amino acids. The germline V and J ends were trimmed by 2 bases and 4 bases, with 11 bases remaining between them. Germline V CDR1 and CDR2: SGHTA, FQGNSA. The CDR3 DNA reads TGTGCCAGCAGCTTATGGTCAGGGGCCTATGGCTACACCTTC. Protein: CASSLWSGAYGYTF.

V is TRBV28 and J is TRBJ2-7; D possibly matches TRBD1 or TRBD2 (7 bases each). The CDR3 is 14 residues long. In germline, CDR1 is MDHEN, CDR2 SYDVKM. Between the trimmed V and J ends, which lost 4 bases and 2 bases, there was a span of 12 bases. DNA for the CDR3: TGTGCCAGCAGTTGGGGGGGGACAGCCTACGAGCAGTACTTC. Its translation: CASSWGGTAYEQYF.

The chain joins TRBV7-2 to TRBJ1-2, with a weak D call TRBD1 (5 bases). The CDR3 is made up of 13 amino acids. The V gene lost 5 bases and the J gene lost 2 bases, with 9 bases spanning the gap. Germline V gene lookup returns CDR1 SGHTA and CDR2 FQGNSA. In DNA form, the CDR3 reads TGTGCCAGCAGCCAATGGGGGAACTATGGCTACACCTTC. It encodes CASSQWGNYGYTF.